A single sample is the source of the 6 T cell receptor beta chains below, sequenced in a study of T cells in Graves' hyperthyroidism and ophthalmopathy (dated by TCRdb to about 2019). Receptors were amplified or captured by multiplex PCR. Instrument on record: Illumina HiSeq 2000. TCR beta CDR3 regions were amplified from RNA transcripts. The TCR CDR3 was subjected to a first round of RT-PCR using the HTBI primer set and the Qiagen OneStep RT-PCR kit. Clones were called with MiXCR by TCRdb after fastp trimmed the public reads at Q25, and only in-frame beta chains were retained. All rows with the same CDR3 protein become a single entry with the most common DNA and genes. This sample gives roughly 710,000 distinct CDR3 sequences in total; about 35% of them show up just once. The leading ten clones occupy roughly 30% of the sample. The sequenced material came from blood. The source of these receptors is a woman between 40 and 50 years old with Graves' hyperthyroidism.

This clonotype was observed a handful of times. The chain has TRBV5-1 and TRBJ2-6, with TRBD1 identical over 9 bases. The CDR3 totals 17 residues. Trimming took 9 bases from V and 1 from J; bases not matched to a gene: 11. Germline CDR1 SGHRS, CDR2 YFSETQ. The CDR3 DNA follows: TGCGCCATCAGAGGCGGGACAGGGAATTCTGGGGCCAACGTCCTGACTTTC. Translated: CAIRGGTGNSGANVLTF.

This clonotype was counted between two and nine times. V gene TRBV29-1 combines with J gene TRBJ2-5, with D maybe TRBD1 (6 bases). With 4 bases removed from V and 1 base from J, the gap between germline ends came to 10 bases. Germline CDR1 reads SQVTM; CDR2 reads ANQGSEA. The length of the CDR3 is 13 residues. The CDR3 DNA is TGCAGCGTTGGACAGGATCTCCAAGAGACCCAGTACTTC. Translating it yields CSVGQDLQETQYF.

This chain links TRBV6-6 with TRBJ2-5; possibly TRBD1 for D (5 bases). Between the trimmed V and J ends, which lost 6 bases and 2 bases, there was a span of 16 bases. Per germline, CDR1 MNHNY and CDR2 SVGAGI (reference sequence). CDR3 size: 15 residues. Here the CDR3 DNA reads TGTGCCAGCAGATTGACAGCTACTGGGCAAGAGACCCAGTACTTC. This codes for CASRLTATGQETQYF.

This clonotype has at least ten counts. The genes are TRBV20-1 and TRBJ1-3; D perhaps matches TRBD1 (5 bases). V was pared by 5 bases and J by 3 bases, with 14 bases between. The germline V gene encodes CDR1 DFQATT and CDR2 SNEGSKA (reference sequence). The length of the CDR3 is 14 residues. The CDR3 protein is CSAEPPGSGNTIYF. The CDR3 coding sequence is TGCAGTGCTGAACCCCCAGGGAGTGGAAACACCATATATTTT.

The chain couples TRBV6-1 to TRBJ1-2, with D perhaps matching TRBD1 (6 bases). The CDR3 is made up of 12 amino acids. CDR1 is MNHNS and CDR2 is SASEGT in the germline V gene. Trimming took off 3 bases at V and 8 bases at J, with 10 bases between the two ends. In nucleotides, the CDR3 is TGTGCCAGCAGTGACACCGGGACAGGCTACACCTTC. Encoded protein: CASSDTGTGYTF.

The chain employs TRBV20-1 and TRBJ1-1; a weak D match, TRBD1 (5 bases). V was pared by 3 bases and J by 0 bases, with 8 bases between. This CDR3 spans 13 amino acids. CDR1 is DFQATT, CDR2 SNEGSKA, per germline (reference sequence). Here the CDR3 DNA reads TGCAGTGCTAGCGGGGGTATGAACACTGAAGCTTTCTTT. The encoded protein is CSASGGMNTEAFF.